These 28 T cell receptor beta chains originate from one sample sequenced in a study of cytomegalovirus exposure and HLA in healthy donors. Primers: 60 Vbeta forward and 13 Jbeta reverse. Sequencing was performed with immunoSEQ multiplex PCR; in TCRdb, only in-frame clones are kept and a portion is missing. The table records approximately 130,000 clones, less than 85% of them present only once. Sequencing input: PBMCs. Receptors originate from a man between 35 and 55 years old in good health and CMV-seronegative.

The chain carries TRBV30 and TRBJ2-7; 8 nucleotides match TRBD2. CDR3 length: 14 residues. V lost 0 bases, J lost 2 bases, and 3 bases stayed unmatched. CDR1 is GTSNPN, CDR2 SVGIG, per germline (reference sequence). The CDR3 region is CAWSVLSGAYEQYF. The DNA for the CDR3 is TGTGCCTGGAGTGTACTTAGCGGGGCCTACGAGCAGTACTTC.

V and J are TRBV7-3 and TRBJ1-1, with a possible D match to TRBD1 (6 bases). The CDR3 covers 14 residues. Germline V CDR1 and CDR2: SGHTA, FQGTGA. The V end was cut by 0 bases, the J end by 4 bases, with 9 bases between. The CDR3 loop is CASSLTGRGTEAFF. CDR3 DNA sequence: TGTGCCAGCAGCTTAACAGGCAGGGGCACTGAAGCTTTCTTT.

The chain is built from TRBV5-1 and TRBJ1-1, with 7 bases that match TRBD1. Per germline, CDR1 SGHRS and CDR2 YFSETQ. The CDR3 is made up of 14 amino acids. The trim removed 3 bases at V and 9 bases at J, leaving 11 bases unmatched. Here the CDR3 reads CASSSHTGAIQAFF. The CDR3 DNA sequence: TGCGCCAGCAGCTCCCACACAGGGGCCATCCAAGCTTTCTTT.

The chain recombines TRBV19 with TRBJ2-7; D not resolved. Trimming left V 3 bases short and J 3 bases short, with 15 bases between. The CDR3 spans 15 residues. Germline CDR1 and CDR2: LNHDA and SQIVND (reference sequence). The CDR3 nucleotides are TGTGCCAGTAGTATCTATAGCTCCAGTCGCTACGAGCAGTACTTC. Amino acids: CASSIYSSSRYEQYF.

The rearrangement joins TRBV14 to TRBJ1-6, with 7 positions matching TRBD1. The CDR3 length is 16 residues. The germline CDR1 and CDR2 sequences are SGHDN and FVKESK. The V segment lost 4 bases and the J segment 8 bases; nucleotides outside the gene matches: 11. In DNA, the CDR3 is TGTGCCAGCAGCCGAGAACAGGGGATTAGAGATTCACCCCTCCACTTT. It specifies CASSREQGIRDSPLHF. Based on the CDR3 plus reference TRBV14 and TRBJ1-6, the full variable domain is EAGVTQFPSHSVIEKGQTVTLRCDPISGHDNLYWYRRVMGKEIKFLLHFVKESKQDESGMPNNRFLAERTGGTYSTLKVQPAELEDSGVYFCASSREQGIRDSPLHFGNGTRLTVT.

The V gene is TRBV30, the J gene TRBJ2-2, with 7 bases aligning to TRBD2. Per germline, CDR1 GTSNPN and CDR2 SVGIG (reference sequence). The CDR3 consists of 14 residues. The V and J ends lost 0 bases and 7 bases, in that order; junction bases with no gene match: 5. The CDR3 sequence is CAWSVLGGNGELFF. The CDR3 DNA follows: TGTGCCTGGAGTGTTCTGGGGGGGAACGGGGAGCTGTTTTTT.

This chain uses TRBV7-3 with TRBJ1-1; 8 positions match TRBD1. Germline V gives CDR1 SGHTA, CDR2 FQGTGA. With 4 bases clipped from V and 5 bases from J, the junction kept 9 bases outside the gene matches. The CDR3 is made up of 15 amino acids. The CDR3 coding sequence is TGTGCCAGCAGCTGGGGGACAGGAGGGGGAACTGAAGCTTTCTTT. Amino acid sequence: CASSWGTGGGTEAFF.

The rearrangement uses TRBV7-3 and TRBJ2-2, with D possibly being TRBD1 (5 bases). V was shortened by 6 bases and J by 2 bases, with 22 bases between the two germline ends. The CDR3 has 18 amino acids. Germline V lookup: CDR1 SGHTA, CDR2 FQGTGA. The CDR3 spells CASSPPPERQQNTGELFF. CDR3 bases: TGTGCCAGCAGTCCGCCCCCCGAACGACAGCAAAACACCGGGGAGCTGTTTTTT.

This sequence joins TRBV19 and TRBJ1-2, with a possible D match to TRBD1 (5 bases). V was trimmed by 6 bases and J by 3 bases, leaving 11 bases between them. The germline gives CDR1 LNHDA, CDR2 SQIVND (reference sequence). The CDR3 runs 13 residues. The CDR3 region has the DNA TGTGCCAGTAGGAATGGGGGGGACTATGGCTACACCTTC. This translates into CASRNGGDYGYTF. The whole variable domain, filled in from reference TRBV19 and TRBJ1-2, reads DGGITQSPKYLFRKEGQNVTLSCEQNLNHDAMYWYRQDPGQGLRLIYYSQIVNDFQKGDIAEGYSVSREKKESFPLTVTSAQKNPTAFYLCASRNGGDYGYTFGSGTRLTVV.

The gene calls are TRBV21-1 and TRBJ2-2; the table's D call of TRBD1 was not tested on the DNA. TRBV21-1 counts as a pseudogene. There are 17 residues in the CDR3. The CDR3 bases are TGTGCCAGCAGCCATCGCTTCGGGACAGGCGGGGCCGGGGAGCTGTTTTTT. The encoded protein is CASSHRFGTGGAGELFF.

The chain links TRBV19 to TRBJ2-7; no clear D gene. Germline loops: CDR1 LNHDA, CDR2 SQIVND (reference sequence). The CDR3 has 13 residues. With 3 bases removed from V and 0 bases from J, the gap between germline ends came to 6 bases. The CDR3 sequence is CASSMLYSYEQYF. Here the CDR3 DNA reads TGTGCCAGTAGTATGCTCTACTCCTACGAGCAGTACTTC.

This clone was counted a single time. In DNA form, the CDR3 reads TGTGCCAGCAGTTTCGGACAGGGGCGGCAGCCCCAGCATTTT. Translating gives CASSFGQGRQPQHF. The chain recombines TRBV6-5 with TRBJ1-5, with 9 bases identical to TRBD1. The CDR3 loop spans 14 amino acids. The V gene's germline CDR1 is MNHEY and CDR2 SVGAGI. The V and J ends lost 4 bases and 7 bases, in that order; junction bases with no gene match: 5.

The gene calls are TRBV27 and TRBJ1-6, with D possibly matching TRBD1 (5 bases). From germline, CDR1 is MNHEY and CDR2 SMNVEV (reference sequence). The V end was cut by 7 bases, the J end by 7 bases, with 17 bases between. The CDR3 consists of 15 residues. The CDR3 nucleotides read TGTGCCAGCACCTCAACCAGGGTACCCAATTCACCCCTCCACTTT. This codes for CASTSTRVPNSPLHF.

Turning to this clone: Within the sample, other DNA sequences also encode this same CDR3. The chain employs TRBV27 and TRBJ1-5; TRBD1 is a possible D gene (5 bases). Germline V CDR1 and CDR2: MNHEY, SMNVEV (reference sequence). The CDR3 consists of 14 residues. V dropped 2 bases and J dropped 4 bases, with 9 bases sitting between them. CDR3 amino acids: CASSLQGLNQPQHF. DNA of the CDR3: TGTGCCAGCAGTTTACAGGGTTTGAATCAGCCCCAGCATTTT.

In this sample, this clone turned up a few times. The rearrangement joins TRBV7-2 to TRBJ1-1; no firm D call. The V end was cut by 3 bases, the J end by 0 bases, with 8 bases between. This CDR3 is built from 14 residues. Looked up from germline, CDR1 is SGHTA and CDR2 is FQGNSA. The CDR3 region has the DNA TGTGCCAGCAGCTTGGTTTCTATGAACACTGAAGCTTTCTTT. This encodes CASSLVSMNTEAFF.

This chain connects TRBV19 to TRBJ1-5; TRBD1 agrees at 9 bases. CDR3 size: 14 residues. Germline-derived CDR1 and CDR2 are LNHDA and SQIVND (reference sequence). J was trimmed by 5 bases and V by 7 bases; bases with no gene match: 6. CDR3 in DNA: TGTGCCAGTACTCACAGGGGGCGCGATCAGCCCCAGCATTTT. Its translation: CASTHRGRDQPQHF.

The chain joins TRBV7-8 to TRBJ1-2; 9 nucleotides match TRBD1. V lost 5 bases, J lost 4 bases, and 8 bases stayed unmatched. The CDR3 runs 15 residues. Germline CDR1 reads SGHVS; CDR2 reads FQNEAQ. The CDR3 nucleotides read TGTGCCAGCAGCCCCCCCGGGACAGGGATCTATGGCTACACCTTC. Its protein is CASSPPGTGIYGYTF. Looking up the rest from reference TRBV7-8 and TRBJ1-2 gives the full variable domain: GAGVSQSPRYKVAKRGQDVALRCDPISGHVSLFWYQQALGQGPEFLTYFQNEAQLDKSGLPSDRFFAERPEGSVSTLKIQRTQQEDSAVYLCASSPPGTGIYGYTFGSGTRLTVV.

This chain links TRBV11-2 with TRBJ1-1; possible D gene TRBD1, 5 bases. The CDR3 spans 15 residues. The ends were cut back, 5 bases at V and 5 bases at J, with 18 bases in the middle. Germline CDR1 and CDR2: SGHAT and FQNNGV. CDR3 DNA: TGTGCCAGCAGCCCCACCGGCGGGGCGGGGACTGAAGCTTTCTTT. It yields the protein CASSPTGGAGTEAFF.

The sample holds a few counts of this clone. This sequence joins TRBV7-2 and TRBJ2-1, with 9 bases that match TRBD2. CDR1 is SGHTA, CDR2 FQGNSA, per germline. The length of the CDR3 is 14 residues. V was pared by 2 bases and J by 9 bases, with 5 bases of the junction left unmatched. DNA of the CDR3: TGTGCCAGCAGCTTAAGTGCGGGAGGGAGTGAGCAGTTCTTC. Translated: CASSLSAGGSEQFF.

This sequence joins TRBV6-5 and TRBJ2-1, with a weak D call TRBD2 (5 bases). This CDR3 has 16 residues. The V and J ends lost 0 bases and 0 bases respectively, with 9 bases between them. CDR1 is MNHEY and CDR2 is SVGAGI in the germline V gene. The CDR3 nucleotides are TGTGCCAGCAGTTACTCGACTACCGACTCCTACAATGAGCAGTTCTTC. Its translation: CASSYSTTDSYNEQFF.

The V gene is TRBV6-1, the J gene TRBJ2-7; 8 bases align to TRBD1. V lost 3 bases, J lost 3 bases, and 1 base stayed unmatched. Germline lookup yields CDR1 MNHNS and CDR2 SASEGT. The CDR3 totals 13 residues. The CDR3, as DNA: TGTGCCAGCAGTGAGACAGGGGACTACGAGCAGTACTTC. This translates into CASSETGDYEQYF.

The chain carries TRBV7-8 and TRBJ2-3; 12 bases are shared with TRBD2. Germline-derived CDR1 and CDR2 are SGHVS and FQNEAQ. The CDR3 covers 18 residues. The ends lost 4 bases at V and 0 bases at J; junction bases unmatched: 8. Here the CDR3 DNA reads TGTGCCAGCAGCTCCACGGGACTAGCGGGCCTAAGCACAGATACGCAGTATTTT. This sequence encodes CASSSTGLAGLSTDTQYF. The full variable domain, its missing parts supplied by reference TRBV7-8 and TRBJ2-3, is GAGVSQSPRYKVAKRGQDVALRCDPISGHVSLFWYQQALGQGPEFLTYFQNEAQLDKSGLPSDRFFAERPEGSVSTLKIQRTQQEDSAVYLCASSSTGLAGLSTDTQYFGPGTRLTVL.

The chain couples TRBV15 to TRBJ2-7; D not certain. Germline V gene data show CDR1 as LNHNV and CDR2 as YYDKDF (reference sequence). This CDR3 spans 15 amino acids. The ends were cut back, 3 bases at V and 6 bases at J, with 18 bases in the middle. CDR3 coding DNA: TGTGCCACCAGCAGGGCCAAGACCTCGTCGGGCGAGCAGTACTTC. Residues: CATSRAKTSSGEQYF.

V and J are TRBV18 and TRBJ1-4; 10 bases agree with TRBD1. Germline V gene lookup returns CDR1 KGHSH and CDR2 LQKENI. J was trimmed by 6 bases and V by 3 bases; bases with no gene match: 1. CDR3 length: 14 residues. The CDR3 nucleotides read TGTGCCAGCTCACCCGGGACAGGGGATGAAAAACTGTTTTTT. Its translation: CASSPGTGDEKLFF. Full variable domain (missing parts from reference TRBV18 and TRBJ1-4): NAGVMQNPRHLVRRRGQEARLRCSPMKGHSHVYWYRQLPEEGLKFMVYLQKENIIDESGMPKERFSAEFPKEGPSILRIQQVVRGDSAAYFCASSPGTGDEKLFFGSGTQLSVL.

V and J are TRBV7-9 and TRBJ1-6; 10 bases are shared with TRBD1. The CDR3 has 16 amino acids. J was trimmed by 7 bases and V by 4 bases; bases with no gene match: 7. Looked up from germline, CDR1 is SEHNR and CDR2 is FQNEAQ (reference sequence). CDR3 coding DNA: TGTGCCAGCAGCTCCGGACAGGGGGTTCGAAATTCACCCCTCCACTTT. It codes for CASSSGQGVRNSPLHF.

V gene TRBV4-3 combines with J gene TRBJ2-1; 8 nucleotides match TRBD1. The CDR3 has 16 residues. Trimming took 0 bases from V and 3 from J; bases not matched to a gene: 4. Per the germline V gene, CDR1 is LGHNA and CDR2 is YSLEER. Here the CDR3 reads CASSQEPRGHYNEQFF. In DNA, the CDR3 is TGCGCCAGCAGCCAAGAACCCAGGGGGCACTACAATGAGCAGTTCTTC.

J is TRBJ2-5 and V is TRBV5-4; weak D call: TRBD1 (7 bases). Germline-derived CDR1 and CDR2 are SGHNT and YYREEE (reference sequence). The V end lost 4 bases, the J end lost 1 base, and 20 bases lay between the germline ends. The length of the CDR3 is 17 residues. The CDR3 loop reads CASSPGVSGGRQETQYF. CDR3 coding DNA: TGTGCCAGCAGCCCAGGGGTTTCAGGGGGGCGCCAAGAGACCCAGTACTTC.

The gene calls are TRBV6-1 and TRBJ2-7; D not certain. Per the germline V gene, CDR1 is MNHNS and CDR2 is SASEGT. The CDR3 has 15 amino acids. Trimming pared 3 bases from V and 2 bases from J, leaving 14 bases between. The CDR3 spells CASSEAPQATYEQYF. CDR3 bases: TGTGCCAGCAGTGAGGCCCCCCAGGCGACCTACGAGCAGTACTTC.